The 15 T cell receptor beta chains given below trace back to one sample, sequenced in a study of OX40 agonist ivuxolimab in advanced cancers. Data came from immunoSEQ multiplex PCR; TCRdb stores just in-frame clones and leaves some out. The sample shows about 34,000 clones, approximately 80% of them seen only once. The specimen comprised CD4+ or CD8+ T cells sorted from blood, sampled in a trial of the OX40 agonist ivuxolimab. Source of these receptors: an adult with an advanced solid tumor such as melanoma, head and neck, liver or kidney cancer.

The chain couples TRBV7-8 to TRBJ1-2; the match to TRBD1 covers 8 bases. V was pared by 5 bases and J by 7 bases, with 6 bases of the junction left unmatched. The CDR3 length is 13 residues. Germline CDR1 reads SGHVS; CDR2 reads FQNEAQ. The DNA of the CDR3 is TGTGCCAGCAGCATCGACAGGGGAGGTGGCTACACCTTC. This codes for CASSIDRGGGYTF.

This clone has just one count. The V and J genes are TRBV5-1 and TRBJ2-7; 13 nucleotides line up with TRBD2. With 4 bases clipped from V and 5 bases from J, the junction kept 6 bases outside the gene matches. This CDR3 is 15 amino acids long. Looked up from germline, CDR1 is SGHRS and CDR2 is YFSETQ. The CDR3 DNA reads as TGCGCCAGCAGCCCGGGGACTAGCGGGAACGACGAGCAGTACTTC. As protein: CASSPGTSGNDEQYF.

The CDR3 protein is CASSLIGGSYGYTF. Here the CDR3 DNA reads TGTGCCAGCAGCTTAATCGGGGGTAGCTATGGCTACACCTTC. This chain uses TRBV11-2 with TRBJ1-2; tentatively, D is TRBD1 (5 bases). CDR3 length equals 14 residues. The ends were cut back, 2 bases at V and 4 bases at J, with 11 bases in the middle. CDR1 is SGHAT and CDR2 is FQNNGV in the germline V gene.

The V gene is TRBV10-3, the J gene TRBJ1-2; possible D gene TRBD1, 6 bases. V dropped 0 bases and J dropped 7 bases, with 15 bases sitting between them. CDR3 length: 15 residues. The germline gives CDR1 ENHRY, CDR2 SYGVKD. In DNA form, the CDR3 reads TGTGCCATCAGTGAGTCGCGGGGGGCGCAGATTGGCTACACCTTC. Its protein is CAISESRGAQIGYTF.

The rearrangement joins TRBV7-9 to TRBJ2-5; tentatively, D is TRBD1 (6 bases). The CDR3 is made up of 16 amino acids. Germline values: CDR1 SEHNR, CDR2 FQNEAQ (reference sequence). The V end lost 0 bases, the J end lost 1 base, and 12 bases lay between the germline ends. In nucleotides, the CDR3 is TGTGCCAGCAGCTTAGCGGGCCAGGGGCTCCAAGAGACCCAGTACTTC. Residues: CASSLAGQGLQETQYF. Combining the CDR3 with reference TRBV7-9 and TRBJ2-5 gives the whole variable domain DTGVSQNPRHKITKRGQNVTFRCDPISEHNRLYWYRQTLGQGPEFLTYFQNEAQLEKSRLLSDRFSAERPKGSFSTLEIQRTEQGDSAMYLCASSLAGQGLQETQYFGPGTRLLVL.

This chain connects TRBV4-1 to TRBJ1-6, with D perhaps matching TRBD1 (6 bases). Looked up from germline, CDR1 is MGHRA and CDR2 is YSYEKL. V gave up 0 bases and J gave up 3 bases, with 12 bases separating them. This CDR3 region has 17 residues. CDR3: CASSQDFTGNYNSPLHF. DNA for the CDR3: TGCGCCAGCAGCCAAGATTTTACAGGGAACTATAATTCACCCCTCCACTTT.

The chain joins TRBV6-6 to TRBJ2-1; D perhaps matches TRBD2 (5 bases). CDR1 and CDR2 (germline): MNHNY, SVGAGI (reference sequence). V lost 5 bases and J lost 8, with 19 bases in between. The CDR3 is 15 amino acids. CDR3 protein: CASSDHSGRVDEQFF. The CDR3 DNA reads as TGTGCCAGCAGTGACCACAGCGGACGAGTCGATGAGCAGTTCTTC.

Notes on this clone: An end of the junction does not agree with germline; a read error may underlie this. The V call is TRBV19, the J call TRBJ2-1, with TRBD1 identical over 7 bases. The CDR3 contains 14 residues. Germline CDR1 is LNHDA and CDR2 is SQIVND (reference sequence). CDR3 amino acids: CASSLGQPYNGQFF. The CDR3 nucleotides read TGTGCCAGTAGTTTGGGACAGCCCTACAATGGGCAGTTCTTC.

The CDR3 protein is CASSSIWDSEQYF. The CDR3 nucleotides are TGTGCCAGCAGCTCGATTTGGGACAGCGAGCAGTACTTC. The chain couples TRBV7-9 to TRBJ2-7; 7 bases line up with TRBD1. CDR1 is SEHNR and CDR2 is FQNEAQ in the germline V gene (reference sequence). J lost 6 bases, V lost 4 bases, and 6 bases had no gene match. The length of the CDR3 is 13 residues.

The CDR3 DNA is TGTGCCATCAGTGACGGTGCAGCCAAAAACATTCAGTACTTC. It is translated as CAISDGAAKNIQYF. The V and J genes are TRBV10-3 and TRBJ2-4, with D unclear. The CDR3 contains 14 residues. Germline V gene sequence: CDR1 ENHRY, CDR2 SYGVKD. Between the trimmed V and J ends, which lost 3 bases and 0 bases, there was a span of 6 bases.

The CDR3 coding sequence is TGTGCCAGCAGCTTAGGGTTACAGGGGGCCATCGAGCAGTACTTC. Amino acids: CASSLGLQGAIEQYF. The V and J genes are TRBV11-2 and TRBJ2-7; TRBD1 aligns across 9 bases. CDR1 is SGHAT and CDR2 is FQNNGV in the germline V gene. V lost 1 base, J lost 6 bases, and 7 bases stayed unmatched. This CDR3 is 15 amino acids long.

The sample holds one count of this clone. V gene TRBV30 combines with J gene TRBJ2-1; TRBD2 agrees at 8 bases. With 0 bases clipped from V and 0 bases from J, the junction kept 1 base outside the gene matches. The CDR3 length is 15 residues. Germline values: CDR1 GTSNPN, CDR2 SVGIG (reference sequence). Written as DNA, the CDR3 is TGTGCCTGGAGTGTAGGACTAGCCTCCTACAATGAGCAGTTCTTC. Translated: CAWSVGLASYNEQFF.

V gene TRBV2 combines with J gene TRBJ2-1; 8 bases fit TRBD2. Germline trimming cut 6 bases from V and 9 bases from J; bases unmatched to any gene: 10. Germline loops: CDR1 SNHLY, CDR2 FYNNEI. The CDR3 length is 14 residues. CDR3 coding DNA: TGTGCCAGCAGGATTGATTGGACTAGCCGTGAGCAGTTCTTC. Encoded protein: CASRIDWTSREQFF.

The chain employs TRBV19 and TRBJ1-5; no definite D call. The CDR3 extends over 12 amino acids. V was cut by 6 bases and J by 9 bases, with 12 bases left in between. CDR1 is LNHDA, CDR2 SQIVND, per germline (reference sequence). In DNA form, the CDR3 reads TGTGCCAGTAGCCCTAGAGGAGGGCCCCAGCATTTT. This encodes CASSPRGGPQHF.

This clone was detected once. The chain recombines TRBV5-6 with TRBJ1-2; D perhaps matches TRBD1 (6 bases). CDR1 is SGHDT, CDR2 YYEEEE, per germline. V lost 3 bases and J lost 8, with 11 bases in between. The CDR3 extends over 12 amino acids. CDR3 sequence reads: CASSYTGYGYTF. CDR3 sequence (DNA): TGTGCCAGCAGCTACACAGGGTACGGCTACACCTTC.